This TCR beta chain was recorded in a study of OX40 agonist ivuxolimab in advanced cancers. V lost 7 bases and J lost 6; bases outside the gene matches: 8. CDR1 and CDR2 (germline): MNHNY, SVGAGI (reference sequence). The CDR3 loop spans 14 amino acids. The table came from immunoSEQ multiplex PCR; TCRdb's copy has only in-frame clones and leaves some out. The sample records tens of thousands of clones, about 90% being singletons. This clone was detected once. The sequence was collected from an adult with an advanced solid tumor such as melanoma, head and neck, liver or kidney cancer. The chain has TRBV6-6 and TRBJ2-4; the match to TRBD2 covers 8 bases. The sample in question was CD4+ or CD8+ T cells sorted from blood, obtained in a trial of the OX40 agonist ivuxolimab. CDR3 sequence: CASTGLAGGNIQYF. As DNA, the CDR3 is TGTGCCAGCACCGGACTAGCCGGCGGAAACATTCAGTACTTC.